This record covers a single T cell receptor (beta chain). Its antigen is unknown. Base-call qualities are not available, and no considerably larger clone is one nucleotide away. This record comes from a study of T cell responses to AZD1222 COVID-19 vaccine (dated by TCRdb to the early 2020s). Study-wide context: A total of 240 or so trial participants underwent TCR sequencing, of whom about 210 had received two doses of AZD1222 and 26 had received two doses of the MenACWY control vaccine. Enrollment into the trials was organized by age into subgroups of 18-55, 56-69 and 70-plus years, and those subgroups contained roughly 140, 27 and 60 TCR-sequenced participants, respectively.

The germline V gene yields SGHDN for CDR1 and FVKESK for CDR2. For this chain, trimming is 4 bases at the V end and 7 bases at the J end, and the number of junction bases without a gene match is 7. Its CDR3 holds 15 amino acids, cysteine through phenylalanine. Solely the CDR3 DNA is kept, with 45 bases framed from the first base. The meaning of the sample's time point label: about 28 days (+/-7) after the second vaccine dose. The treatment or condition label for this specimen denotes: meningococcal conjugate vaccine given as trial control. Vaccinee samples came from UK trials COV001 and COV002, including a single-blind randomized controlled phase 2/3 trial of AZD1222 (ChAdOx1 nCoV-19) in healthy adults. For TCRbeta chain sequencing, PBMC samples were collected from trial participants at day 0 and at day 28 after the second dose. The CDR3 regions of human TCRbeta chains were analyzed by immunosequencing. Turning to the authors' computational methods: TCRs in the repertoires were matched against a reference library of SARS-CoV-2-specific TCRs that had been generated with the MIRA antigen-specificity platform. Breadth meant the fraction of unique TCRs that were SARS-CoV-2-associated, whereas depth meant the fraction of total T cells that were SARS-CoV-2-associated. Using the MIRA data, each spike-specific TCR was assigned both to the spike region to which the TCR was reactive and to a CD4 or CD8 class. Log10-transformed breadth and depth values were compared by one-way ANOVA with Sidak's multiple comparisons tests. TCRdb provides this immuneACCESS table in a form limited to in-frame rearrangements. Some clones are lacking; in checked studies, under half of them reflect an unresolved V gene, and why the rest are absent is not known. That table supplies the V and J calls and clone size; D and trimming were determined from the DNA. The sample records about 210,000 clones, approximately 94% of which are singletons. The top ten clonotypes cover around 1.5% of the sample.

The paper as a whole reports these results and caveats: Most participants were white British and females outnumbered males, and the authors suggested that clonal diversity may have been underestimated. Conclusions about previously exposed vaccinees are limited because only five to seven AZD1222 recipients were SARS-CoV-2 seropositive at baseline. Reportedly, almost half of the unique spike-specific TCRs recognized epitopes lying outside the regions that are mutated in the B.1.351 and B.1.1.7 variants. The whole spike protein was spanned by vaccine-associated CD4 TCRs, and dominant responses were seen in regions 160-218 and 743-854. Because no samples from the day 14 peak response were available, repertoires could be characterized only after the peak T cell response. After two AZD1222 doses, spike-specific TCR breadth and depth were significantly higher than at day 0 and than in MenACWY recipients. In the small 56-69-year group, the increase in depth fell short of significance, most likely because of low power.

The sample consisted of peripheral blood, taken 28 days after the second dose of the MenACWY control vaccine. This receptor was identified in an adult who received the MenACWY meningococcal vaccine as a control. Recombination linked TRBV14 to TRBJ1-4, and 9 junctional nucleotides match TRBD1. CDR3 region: CASSPNRGRFEKLFF. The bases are TGTGCCAGCAGCCCGAACAGGGGGCGGTTTGAAAAACTGTTTTTT.